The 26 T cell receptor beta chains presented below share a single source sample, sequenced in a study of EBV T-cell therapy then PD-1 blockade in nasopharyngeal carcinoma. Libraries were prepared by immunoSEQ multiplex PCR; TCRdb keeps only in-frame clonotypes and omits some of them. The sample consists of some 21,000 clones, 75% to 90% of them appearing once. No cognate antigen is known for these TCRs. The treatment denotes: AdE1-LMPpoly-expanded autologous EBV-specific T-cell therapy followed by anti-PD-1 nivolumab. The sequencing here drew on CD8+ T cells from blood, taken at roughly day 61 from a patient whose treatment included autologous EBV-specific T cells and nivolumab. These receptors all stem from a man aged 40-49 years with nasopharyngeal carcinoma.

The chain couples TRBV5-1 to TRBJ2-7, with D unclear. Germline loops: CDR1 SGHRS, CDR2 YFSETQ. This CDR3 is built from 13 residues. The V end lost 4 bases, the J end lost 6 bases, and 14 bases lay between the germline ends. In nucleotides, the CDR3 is TGCGCCAGCAGCCCCATGCCCCCGACCGAGCAGTACTTC. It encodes CASSPMPPTEQYF.

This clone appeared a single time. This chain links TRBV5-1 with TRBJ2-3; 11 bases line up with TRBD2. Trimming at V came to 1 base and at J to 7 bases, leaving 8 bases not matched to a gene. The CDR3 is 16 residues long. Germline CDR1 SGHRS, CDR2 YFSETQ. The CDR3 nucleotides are TGCGCCAGCAGCTTGCGGCCGGGACTAGCGGCGTATACGCAGTATTTT. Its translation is CASSLRPGLAAYTQYF. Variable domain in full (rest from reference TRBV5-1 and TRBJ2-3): KAGVTQTPRYLIKTRGQQVTLSCSPISGHRSVSWYQQTPGQGLQFLFEYFSETQRNKGNFPGRFSGRQFSNSRSEMNVSTLELGDSALYLCASSLRPGLAAYTQYFGPGTRLTVL.

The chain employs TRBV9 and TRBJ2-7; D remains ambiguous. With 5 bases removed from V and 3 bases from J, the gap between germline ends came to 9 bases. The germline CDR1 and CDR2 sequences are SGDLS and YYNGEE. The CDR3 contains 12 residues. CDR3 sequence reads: CASSYAGYEQYF. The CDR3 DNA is TGTGCCAGCAGTTACGCCGGCTACGAGCAGTACTTC.

The CDR3 region has the DNA TGCGCCAGCAGCCAAGACGCCAGGGGGAACTATGGCTACACCTTC. Amino acid sequence: CASSQDARGNYGYTF. The genes are TRBV4-3 and TRBJ1-2; 7 positions match TRBD1. Per the germline V gene, CDR1 is LGHNA and CDR2 is YSLEER. The CDR3 sequence is 15 residues long. Unmatched junction bases numbered 3, after V lost 0 bases and J lost 2 bases.

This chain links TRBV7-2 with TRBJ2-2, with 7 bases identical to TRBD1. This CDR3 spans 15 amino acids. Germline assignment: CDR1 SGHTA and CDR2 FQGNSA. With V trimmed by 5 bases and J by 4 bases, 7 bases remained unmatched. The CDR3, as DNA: TGTGCCAGCAGCAGCAGGGGGTTAGGCACCGGGGAGCTGTTTTTT. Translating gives CASSSRGLGTGELFF.

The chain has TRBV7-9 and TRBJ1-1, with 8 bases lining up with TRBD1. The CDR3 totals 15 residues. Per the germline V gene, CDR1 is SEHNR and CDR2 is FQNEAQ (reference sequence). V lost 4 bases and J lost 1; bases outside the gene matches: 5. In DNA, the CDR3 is TGTGCCAGCAGCTCGGACAGGGATCCGAACACTGAAGCTTTCTTT. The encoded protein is CASSSDRDPNTEAFF.

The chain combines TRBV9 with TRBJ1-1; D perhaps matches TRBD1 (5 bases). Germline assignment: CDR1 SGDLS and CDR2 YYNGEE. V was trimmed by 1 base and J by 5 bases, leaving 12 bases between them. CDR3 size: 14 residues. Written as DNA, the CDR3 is TGTGCCAGCAGCGTATCTAGGGGTGGAACTGAAGCTTTCTTT. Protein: CASSVSRGGTEAFF.

Here the CDR3 DNA reads TGTGCCAGCGGACAGGGGGCAAGCGGGGAGCTGTTTTTT. The encoded protein is CASGQGASGELFF. This chain connects TRBV7-9 to TRBJ2-2; 11 nucleotides agree with TRBD1. Losses at the gene ends were 8 bases for V and 7 bases for J; bases not matched to a gene: 3. Germline CDR1 reads SEHNR; CDR2 reads FQNEAQ (reference sequence). CDR3 length: 13 residues.

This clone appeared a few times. CDR3 region: CASRTGDTGELFF. The DNA of the CDR3 is TGTGCCAGCAGGACAGGGGACACCGGGGAGCTGTTTTTT. The chain joins TRBV6-5 to TRBJ2-2, with 8 bases aligning to TRBD1. The V gene end was trimmed by 6 bases and the J gene end by 3 bases; junction bases not matched to a gene: 0. CDR1 and CDR2 from the germline V gene are MNHEY and SVGAGI. The CDR3 contains 13 residues.

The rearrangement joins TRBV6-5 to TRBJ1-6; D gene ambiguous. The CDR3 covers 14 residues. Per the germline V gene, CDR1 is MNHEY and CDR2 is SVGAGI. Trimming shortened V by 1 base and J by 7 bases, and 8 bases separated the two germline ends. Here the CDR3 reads CASSYWGGNSPLHF. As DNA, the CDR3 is TGTGCCAGCAGTTACTGGGGAGGCAATTCACCCCTCCACTTT.

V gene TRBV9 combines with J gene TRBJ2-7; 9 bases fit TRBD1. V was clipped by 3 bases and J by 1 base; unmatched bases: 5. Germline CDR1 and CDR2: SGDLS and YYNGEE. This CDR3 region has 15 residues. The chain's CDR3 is CASSASGTGSYEQYF. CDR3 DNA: TGTGCCAGCAGCGCGAGCGGGACAGGGTCCTACGAGCAGTACTTC.

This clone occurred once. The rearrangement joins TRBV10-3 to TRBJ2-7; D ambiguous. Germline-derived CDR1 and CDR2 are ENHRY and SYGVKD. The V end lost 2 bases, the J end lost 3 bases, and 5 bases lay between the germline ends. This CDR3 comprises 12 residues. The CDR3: CAISERSYEQYF. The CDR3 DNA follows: TGTGCCATCAGTGAGCGCAGCTACGAGCAGTACTTC.

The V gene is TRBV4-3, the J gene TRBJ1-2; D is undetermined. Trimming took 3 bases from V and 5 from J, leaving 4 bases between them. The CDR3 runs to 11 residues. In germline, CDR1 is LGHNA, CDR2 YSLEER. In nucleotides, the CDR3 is TGCGCCAGCAGCCATCGGTATGGCTACACCTTC. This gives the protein CASSHRYGYTF.

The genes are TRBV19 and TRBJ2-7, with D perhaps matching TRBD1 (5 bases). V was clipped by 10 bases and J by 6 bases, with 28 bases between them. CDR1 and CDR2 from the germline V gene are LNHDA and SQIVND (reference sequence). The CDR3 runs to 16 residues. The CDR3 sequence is CATPPMGTQGSGEQYF. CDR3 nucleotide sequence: TGTGCCACCCCCCCTATGGGTACTCAGGGATCTGGCGAGCAGTACTTC. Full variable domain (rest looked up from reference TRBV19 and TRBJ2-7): DGGITQSPKYLFRKEGQNVTLSCEQNLNHDAMYWYRQDPGQGLRLIYYSQIVNDFQKGDIAEGYSVSREKKESFPLTVTSAQKNPTAFYLCATPPMGTQGSGEQYFGPGTRLTVT.

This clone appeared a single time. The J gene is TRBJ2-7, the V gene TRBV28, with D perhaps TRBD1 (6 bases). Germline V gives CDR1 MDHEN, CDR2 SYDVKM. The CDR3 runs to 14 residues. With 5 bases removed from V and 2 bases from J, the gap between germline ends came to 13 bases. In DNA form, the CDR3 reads TGTGCCAGCAGTCTCACCGGGACAACCTACGAGCAGTACTTC. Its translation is CASSLTGTTYEQYF.

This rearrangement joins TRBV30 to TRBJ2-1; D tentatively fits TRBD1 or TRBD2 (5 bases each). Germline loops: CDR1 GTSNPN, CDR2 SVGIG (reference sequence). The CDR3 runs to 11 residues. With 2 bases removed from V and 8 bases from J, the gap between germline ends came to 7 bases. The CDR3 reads CAWSLGDEQFF. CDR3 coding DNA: TGTGCCTGGAGTCTGGGGGATGAGCAGTTCTTC.

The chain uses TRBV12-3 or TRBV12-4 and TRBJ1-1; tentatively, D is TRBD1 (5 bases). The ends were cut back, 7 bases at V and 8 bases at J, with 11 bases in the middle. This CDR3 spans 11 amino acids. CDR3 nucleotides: TGTGCCAGCACCACGGGGCCCGAAGCTTTCTTT. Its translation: CASTTGPEAFF.

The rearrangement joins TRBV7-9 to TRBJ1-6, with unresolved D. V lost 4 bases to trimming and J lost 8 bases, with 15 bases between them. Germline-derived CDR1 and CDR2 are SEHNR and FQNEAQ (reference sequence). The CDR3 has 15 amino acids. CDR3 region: CASSSPLRAHSPLHF. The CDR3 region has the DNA TGTGCCAGCAGCTCCCCCCTGCGGGCCCATTCACCCCTCCACTTT. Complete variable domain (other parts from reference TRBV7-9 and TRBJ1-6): DTGVSQNPRHKITKRGQNVTFRCDPISEHNRLYWYRQTLGQGPEFLTYFQNEAQLEKSRLLSDRFSAERPKGSFSTLEIQRTEQGDSAMYLCASSSPLRAHSPLHFGNGTRLTVT.

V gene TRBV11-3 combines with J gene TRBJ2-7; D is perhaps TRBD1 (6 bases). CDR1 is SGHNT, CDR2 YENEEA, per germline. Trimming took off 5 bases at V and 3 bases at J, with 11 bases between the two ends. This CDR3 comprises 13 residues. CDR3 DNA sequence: TGTGCCAGCAGCCCCGGACAGCTCTACGAGCAGTACTTC. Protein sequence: CASSPGQLYEQYF.

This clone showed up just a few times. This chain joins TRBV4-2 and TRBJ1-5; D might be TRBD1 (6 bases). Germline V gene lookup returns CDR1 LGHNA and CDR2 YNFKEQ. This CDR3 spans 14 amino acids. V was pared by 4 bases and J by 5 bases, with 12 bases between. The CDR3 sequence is CASSRQEGDQPQHF. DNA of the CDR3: TGTGCCAGCAGCCGACAAGAGGGGGATCAGCCCCAGCATTTT.

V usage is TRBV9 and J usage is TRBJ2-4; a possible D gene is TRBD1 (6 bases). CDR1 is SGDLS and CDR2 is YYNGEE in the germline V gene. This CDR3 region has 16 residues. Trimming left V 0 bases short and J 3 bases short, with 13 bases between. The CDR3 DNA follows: TGTGCCAGCAGCGTAGGGCTACAGGGTAACAAAAACATTCAGTACTTC. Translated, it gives CASSVGLQGNKNIQYF.

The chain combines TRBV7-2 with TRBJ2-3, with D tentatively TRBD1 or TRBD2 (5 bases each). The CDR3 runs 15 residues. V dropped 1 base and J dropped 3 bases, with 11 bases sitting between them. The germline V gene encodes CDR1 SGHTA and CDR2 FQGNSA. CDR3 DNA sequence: TGTGCCAGCAGCTTAGGGGACGGTTATACAGATACGCAGTATTTT. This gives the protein CASSLGDGYTDTQYF.

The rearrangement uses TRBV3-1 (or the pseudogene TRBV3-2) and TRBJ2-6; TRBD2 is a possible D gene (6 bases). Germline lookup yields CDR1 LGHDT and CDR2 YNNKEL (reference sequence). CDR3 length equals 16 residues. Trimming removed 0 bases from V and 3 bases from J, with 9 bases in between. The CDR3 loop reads CASSQDPEGGANVLTF. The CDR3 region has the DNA TGTGCCAGCAGCCAAGATCCGGAGGGTGGGGCCAACGTCCTGACTTTC.

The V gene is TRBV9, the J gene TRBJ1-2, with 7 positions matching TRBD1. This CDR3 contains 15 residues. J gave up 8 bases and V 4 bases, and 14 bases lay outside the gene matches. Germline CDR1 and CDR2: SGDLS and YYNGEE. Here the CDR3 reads CASSPGDSAYWGYTF. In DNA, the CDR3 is TGTGCCAGCAGCCCCGGGGACAGTGCCTATTGGGGCTACACCTTC.

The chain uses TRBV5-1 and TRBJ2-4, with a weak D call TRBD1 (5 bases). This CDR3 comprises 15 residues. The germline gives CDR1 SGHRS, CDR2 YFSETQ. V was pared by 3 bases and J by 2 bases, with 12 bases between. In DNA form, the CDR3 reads TGCGCCAGCAGCTCGACGGACACTTCCAAAAACATTCAGTACTTC. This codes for CASSSTDTSKNIQYF.

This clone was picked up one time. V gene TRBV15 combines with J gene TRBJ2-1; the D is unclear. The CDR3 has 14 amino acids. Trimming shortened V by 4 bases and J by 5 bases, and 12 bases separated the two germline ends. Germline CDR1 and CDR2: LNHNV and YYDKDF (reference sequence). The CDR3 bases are TGTGCCACCAGCAAGAGCGTGATCAACAATGAGCAGTTCTTC. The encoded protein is CATSKSVINNEQFF. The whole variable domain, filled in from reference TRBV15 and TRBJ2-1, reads DAMVIQNPRYQVTQFGKPVTLSCSQTLNHNVMYWYQQKSSQAPKLLFHYYDKDFNNEADTPDNFQSRRPNTSFCFLDIRSPGLGDTAMYLCATSKSVINNEQFFGPGTRLTVL.